The sequence of this T cell receptor beta chain was determined in a study of blood T cell repertoires in COVID-19. Trimming left V 1 base short and J 3 bases short, with 8 bases between. Germline CDR1 SGHTA, CDR2 FQGTGA. This CDR3 comprises 14 residues. Produced via immunoSEQ multiplex PCR; TCRdb's table is partial and in-frame only. This table has hundreds of thousands of clones, approximately 88% appearing once. The chain recombines TRBV7-3 with TRBJ2-3, with D perhaps TRBD1 (5 bases). The sequenced sample consisted of peripheral blood. The clonotype was recovered from a woman aged 45-60 years with COVID-19, enrolled during active disease. For the CDR3, the DNA is TGTGCCAGCAGCTTAAACGCAGGGACAGATACGCAGTATTTT. This sequence encodes CASSLNAGTDTQYF.